This T cell receptor (beta chain) was profiled in a study of blood T cell repertoires in COVID-19. Study-wide context: Sites across the United States, Italy and Spain contributed samples from acute and convalescent COVID-19.

Original data processing: How many nucleated cells were present was estimated from reference gene primer amplification. Some clones are missing from TCRdb's copy, which holds only in-frame ones; the method was immunoSEQ multiplex PCR. V and J calls and clone size come straight from that table; D and trimming were deduced from the DNA. This sample yields 200,000 to 250,000 clones, of which under 90% are seen a single time; just under 9% belongs to the top ten. CDR1 is LGHNA and CDR2 is YSLEER in the germline V gene. Trimming at V came to 7 bases and at J to 9 bases, leaving 12 bases not matched to a gene. The CDR3 length is 15 residues. This clone was detected a few times. Participants were aged roughly 18 to 95 years, lived in about two dozen US areas, and enrolled virtually. Allocation to cohorts depended on clinical history reported by the participants.

Sequenced material: PBMCs or T cells enriched from blood (not recorded which). The V gene is TRBV4-3, the J gene TRBJ1-6; 7 bases align to TRBD1. The receptor was isolated from a woman between 45 and 60 years old with acute COVID-19. The CDR3 DNA reads as TGCGCCAGCACAGAAGACAGGGCCGGGCCTTCACCCCTCCACTTT. Its protein product is CASTEDRAGPSPLHF.